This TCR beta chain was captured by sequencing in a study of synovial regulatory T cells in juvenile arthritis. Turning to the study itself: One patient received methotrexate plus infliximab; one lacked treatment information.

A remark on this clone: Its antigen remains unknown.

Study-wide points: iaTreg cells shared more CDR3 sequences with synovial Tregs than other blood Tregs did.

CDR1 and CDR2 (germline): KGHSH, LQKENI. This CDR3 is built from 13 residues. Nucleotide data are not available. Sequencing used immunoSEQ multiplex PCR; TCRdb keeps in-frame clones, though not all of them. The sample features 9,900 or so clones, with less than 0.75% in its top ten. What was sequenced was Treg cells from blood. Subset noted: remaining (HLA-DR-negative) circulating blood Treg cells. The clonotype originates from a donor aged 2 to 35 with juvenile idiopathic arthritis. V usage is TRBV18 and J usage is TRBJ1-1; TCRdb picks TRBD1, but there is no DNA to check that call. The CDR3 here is CASSPRLGSEAFF.